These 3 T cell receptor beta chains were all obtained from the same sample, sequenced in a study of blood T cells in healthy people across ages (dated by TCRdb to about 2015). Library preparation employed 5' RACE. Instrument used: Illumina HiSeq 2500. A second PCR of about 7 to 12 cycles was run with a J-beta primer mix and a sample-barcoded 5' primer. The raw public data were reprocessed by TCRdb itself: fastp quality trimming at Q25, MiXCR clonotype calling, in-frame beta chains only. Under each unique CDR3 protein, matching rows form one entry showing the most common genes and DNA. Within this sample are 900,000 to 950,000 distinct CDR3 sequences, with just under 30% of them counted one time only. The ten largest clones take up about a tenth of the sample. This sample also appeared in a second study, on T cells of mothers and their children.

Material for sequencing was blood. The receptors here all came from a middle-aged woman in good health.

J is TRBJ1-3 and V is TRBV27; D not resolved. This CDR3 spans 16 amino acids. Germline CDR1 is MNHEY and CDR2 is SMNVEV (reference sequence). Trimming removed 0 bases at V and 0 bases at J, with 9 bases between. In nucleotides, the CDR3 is TGTGCCAGCAGTTTATCGTTGGGCGTCTCTGGAAACACCATATATTTT. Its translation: CASSLSLGVSGNTIYF.

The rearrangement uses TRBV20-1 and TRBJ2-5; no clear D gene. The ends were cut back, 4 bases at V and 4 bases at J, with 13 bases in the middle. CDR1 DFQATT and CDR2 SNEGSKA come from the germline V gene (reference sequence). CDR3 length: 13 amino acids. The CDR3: CSAKAQTRETQYF. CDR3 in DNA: TGCAGTGCTAAAGCCCAAACACGAGAGACCCAGTACTTC.

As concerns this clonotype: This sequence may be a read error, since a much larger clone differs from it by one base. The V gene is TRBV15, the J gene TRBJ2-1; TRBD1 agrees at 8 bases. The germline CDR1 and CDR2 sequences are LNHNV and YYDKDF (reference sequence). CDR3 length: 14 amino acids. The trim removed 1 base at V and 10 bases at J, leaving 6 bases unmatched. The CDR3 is CATSRVTGAYEQFF. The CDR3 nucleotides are TGTGCCACCAGCAGAGTGACAGGGGCCTACGAGCAGTTCTTC.